The 9 T cell receptor beta chains below were found in one sample sequenced in a study of PD-L1 blockade in urothelial cancer. Clones were sequenced by immunoSEQ multiplex PCR, and TCRdb holds only the in-frame ones, with some missing. This sample has about 44,000 clones, with roughly 89% found just once. The sample's time point: peripheral blood 6 weeks after treatment start. Sequencing used PBMCs, obtained around atezolizumab (anti-PD-L1) treatment. All receptors come from a man between 65 and 85 years old with urothelial cancer.

The chain is built from TRBV7-9 and TRBJ2-7, with D perhaps TRBD1 (6 bases). Trimming removed 0 bases from V and 2 bases from J, with 11 bases in between. This CDR3 region has 15 residues. Germline V CDR1 and CDR2: SEHNR, FQNEAQ (reference sequence). CDR3 region: CASSLAPGQPYEQYF. In nucleotides, the CDR3 is TGTGCCAGCAGCTTAGCCCCTGGACAGCCCTACGAGCAGTACTTC.

The gene calls are TRBV9 and TRBJ2-3; 7 nucleotides align to TRBD1. The CDR3 consists of 15 residues. The germline V gene has CDR1 SGDLS and CDR2 YYNGEE. The trim removed 5 bases at V and 4 bases at J, leaving 10 bases unmatched. In nucleotides, the CDR3 is TGTGCCAGCAGTGGGGCTGAGGGGGCAGCAGATACGCAGTATTTT. Translation gives CASSGAEGAADTQYF.

This clone was found once. V is TRBV21-1 and J is TRBJ1-1; TRBD1 is the table's D call and was not checked against the DNA. TRBV21-1 is a recognized pseudogene. The CDR3 covers 20 residues. As DNA, the CDR3 is TGTGCCAGCAGCAAAGTCAACAGGGGACCGGCAGGGGAGCAGAACACTGAAGCTTTCTTT. This codes for CASSKVNRGPAGEQNTEAFF.

The V call is TRBV7-9, the J call TRBJ2-2; 11 bases are shared with TRBD1. The ends lost 3 bases at V and 0 bases at J; junction bases unmatched: 9. The CDR3 totals 19 residues. Germline lookup yields CDR1 SEHNR and CDR2 FQNEAQ (reference sequence). The CDR3 nucleotides read TGTGCCAGCAGCTTGGACAGGGGGCCCTTAAAAACGAACACCGGGGAGCTGTTTTTT. Its protein product is CASSLDRGPLKTNTGELFF.

This clone has more than one count but fewer than ten. This chain joins TRBV28 and TRBJ1-5, with a weak D call TRBD1 (5 bases). Germline V gene sequence: CDR1 MDHEN, CDR2 SYDVKM. This CDR3 contains 14 residues. V was shortened by 3 bases and J by 6 bases, with 12 bases between the two germline ends. The CDR3 DNA is TGTGCCAGCAGTTTTGGGGCGGCTGTTCAGCCCCAGCATTTT. Translation gives CASSFGAAVQPQHF.

V is TRBV11-3 and J is TRBJ2-3, with 10 bases that match TRBD2. This CDR3 comprises 17 residues. The V gene end was trimmed by 4 bases and the J gene end by 5 bases; junction bases not matched to a gene: 12. Per the germline V gene, CDR1 is SGHNT and CDR2 is YENEEA. In DNA form, the CDR3 reads TGTGCCAGCAGCTCAAACGGACTAGCGGCAATCCTAGATACGCAGTATTTT. Amino acids: CASSSNGLAAILDTQYF.

This clone came up once. V is TRBV6-7 and J is TRBJ2-7, with TRBD1 identical over 7 bases. TRBV6-7 is treated as an ORF (open reading frame) with a function not yet certain. The CDR3 length is 17 residues. J gave up 6 bases and V 10 bases, and 24 bases lay outside the gene matches. CDR3 DNA sequence: TGTGCCAATCTTGCCCGATCCCCACGGACAGGCCTAATCGAGCAGTACTTC. Protein sequence: CANLARSPRTGLIEQYF.

The chain is built from TRBV27 and TRBJ1-4; 11 nucleotides agree with TRBD1. V dropped 2 bases and J dropped 4; count of bases not matched to a gene: 9. From germline, CDR1 is MNHEY and CDR2 SMNVEV (reference sequence). The CDR3 is 18 amino acids. CDR3 residues: CASSLIGTGGGVNEKLFF. DNA of the CDR3: TGTGCCAGCAGTTTAATAGGGACAGGGGGTGGTGTTAATGAAAAACTGTTTTTT.

This sequence joins TRBV21-1 and TRBJ1-5; the D segment call TRBD1 is taken from the table without a DNA check. TRBV21-1 is a pseudogene locus. The CDR3 has 15 residues. The CDR3 DNA sequence: TGTGCCAGCCGAGACATCCGTATCCAAAATCAGCCCCAGCATTTT. Amino acid sequence: CASRDIRIQNQPQHF.